A selection of T cell receptor beta chains follows, all from one sample in a study of radiotherapy plus CTLA-4 blockade in lung cancer. Clones were sequenced by immunoSEQ multiplex PCR, and TCRdb holds only the in-frame ones, with some missing. There are roughly 90,000 clones in the sample; about 91% occur only once, and 4.9% lies in the top ten. Material: peripheral blood, obtained from a patient treated with radiotherapy plus ipilimumab. The receptors here all came from a human donor with non-small cell lung cancer that progressed on radiotherapy plus ipilimumab. Both conserved end residues are trimmed from each CDR3. The order of the fields is V gene, clone size, CDR3 protein. Not every row has a clone size; where given, it reads once, few, many or a size class.

V: TRBV7-2; size: .; CDR3: ASSLVSNQPQH
V: TRBV6-6; size: .; CDR3: ASSPSNQPQH
V: TRBV7-3; size: once; CDR3: ASSSGGRSVYEQF
V: TRBV7-2; size: .; CDR3: ASSLERQTYGYT
V: TRBV28; size: .; CDR3: ASSLSGGGQSFGQY
V: TRBV10-3; size: .; CDR3: AMGSSGETQY
V: TRBV27; size: once; CDR3: ASSGTQSGANVLT
V: TRBV4-1; size: once; CDR3: ASSSRVADTDTQY
V: TRBV7-9; size: .; CDR3: ASSLVALENTISYEQY
V: TRBV2; size: .; CDR3: ASSVRRGTDTQY
V: TRBV5-1; size: .; CDR3: ASSLGPPAAEQF
V: TRBV6-1; size: few; CDR3: ASSERDSPPSGYT
V: TRBV6-1; size: .; CDR3: ASSTGTGEGYT
V: TRBV15; size: few; CDR3: ATSRVRDSGNTIY
V: TRBV15; size: .; CDR3: ATSRGGGPSTDTQY
V: TRBV6-1; size: .; CDR3: ASSDRQGATNEKLF
V: TRBV6-4; size: .; CDR3: ASSGQAGANVLT